This T cell receptor (beta chain) was recorded in a study of CD8 T cells in ankylosing spondylitis. Whole-study findings and limits: Clones linked to disease, bearing a CD8+ phenotype, were relatively rare in peripheral blood. Significantly higher representation of disease-linked clones was reported for matched ankylosing spondylitis synovial fluid. Some of these motif variants have turned up before, in reports on reactive arthritis synovial fluid and blood. A TCR beta motif of eight or nine highly homologous variants seemed to mark ankylosing spondylitis blood.

This clonotype occurred a few times. Its antigen is still unknown. Molecular-barcoded quantitative 5'-RACE produced these TCR beta libraries. TCRdb analysed the 5' RACE reads with MiXCR anew, one entry per CDR3 protein. The top ten clones hold 42% of a sample with 200,000 to 250,000 distinct CDR3 sequences, about 16% of them seen once. CDR1 and CDR2 from the germline V gene are ENHRY and SYGVKD. The CDR3 spans 15 residues. After removal of 4 bases from V and 9 bases from J, the junction contained 7 bases not matched to a gene. The chain joins TRBV10-3 to TRBJ1-6; TRBD1 matches 9 bases. The sequencing input was blood, either unsorted or a sorted T cell fraction (not recorded which). This TCR came from a male donor with ankylosing spondylitis. The CDR3 loop is CAISADRGAGSPLHF. The CDR3 DNA follows: TGTGCCATCAGTGCGGACAGGGGCGCCGGTTCACCCCTCCACTTT.